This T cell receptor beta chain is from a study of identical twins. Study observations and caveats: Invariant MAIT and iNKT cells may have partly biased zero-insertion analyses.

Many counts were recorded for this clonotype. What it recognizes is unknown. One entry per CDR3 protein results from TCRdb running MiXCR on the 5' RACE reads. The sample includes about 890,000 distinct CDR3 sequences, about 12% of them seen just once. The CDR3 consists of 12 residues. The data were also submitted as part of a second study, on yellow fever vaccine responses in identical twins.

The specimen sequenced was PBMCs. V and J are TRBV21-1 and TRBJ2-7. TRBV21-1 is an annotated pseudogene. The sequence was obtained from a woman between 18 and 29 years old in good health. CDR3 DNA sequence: TGTGCCAGCAGCAAGGGGAACTACGAGCAGTACGTC. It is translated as CASSKGNYEQYV.